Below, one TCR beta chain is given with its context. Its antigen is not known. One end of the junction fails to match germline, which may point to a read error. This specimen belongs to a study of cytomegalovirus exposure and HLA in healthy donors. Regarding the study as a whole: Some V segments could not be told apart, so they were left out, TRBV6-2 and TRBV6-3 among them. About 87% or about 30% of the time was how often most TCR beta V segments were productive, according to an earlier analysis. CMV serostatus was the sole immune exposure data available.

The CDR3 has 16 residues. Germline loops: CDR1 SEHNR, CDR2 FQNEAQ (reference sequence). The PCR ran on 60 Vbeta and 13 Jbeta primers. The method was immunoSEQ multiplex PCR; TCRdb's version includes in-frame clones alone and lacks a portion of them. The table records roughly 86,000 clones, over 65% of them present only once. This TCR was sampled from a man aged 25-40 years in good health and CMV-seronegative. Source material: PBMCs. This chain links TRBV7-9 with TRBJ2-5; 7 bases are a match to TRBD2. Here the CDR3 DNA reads TGTTCCAGCACCTCACGCGGGAGAGGGTTGAAAGAGACCCAGTACTTC. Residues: CSSTSRGRGLKETQYF.